The TCR beta chain described here comes from a study of blood T cell repertoires in COVID-19. In the study overall: Nucleic acid was either cDNA or gDNA, and it came from T cells, B-cell-depleted T cells, or PBMCs.

Trimming took off 4 bases at V and 5 bases at J, with 15 bases between the two ends. The CDR3 is made up of 15 amino acids. CDR1 is LGHDT, CDR2 YNNKEL, per germline (reference sequence). Some clones are missing from TCRdb's copy, which holds only in-frame ones; the method was immunoSEQ multiplex PCR. Of some 160,000 clones detected, 79% appear once; the ten largest clones hold 8.6%. The clonotype originates from a man aged 50 to 60 with active or convalescent COVID-19. The sequenced sample was peripheral blood. The chain recombines TRBV3-1 (or the pseudogene TRBV3-2) with TRBJ2-1; perhaps TRBD1 as D (5 bases). CDR3 DNA: TGTGCCAGCAGCCGACGACAGTTAAACGACAATGAGCAGTTCTTC. This sequence encodes CASSRRQLNDNEQFF.